Following are 7 T cell receptor beta chains from one sample sequenced in a study of blood T cell repertoires in COVID-19. The assay was immunoSEQ multiplex PCR, and TCRdb's table has in-frame clones only and misses some. The sample includes approximately 300,000 clones, 85% to 90% seen only once; the top ten take 3.5% to 4.5%. Sequenced input: PBMCs or T cells enriched from blood (not recorded which). The receptors shown here come from a young woman with acute COVID-19.

This clone was observed a single time. The rearrangement links TRBV19 to TRBJ2-1, with 13 nucleotides matching TRBD2. Germline V gene lookup returns CDR1 LNHDA and CDR2 SQIVND (reference sequence). This CDR3 has 16 amino acids. V trimming: 5 bases; J trimming: 8 bases; junction bases outside the gene matches: 9. CDR3 nucleotides: TGTGCCAGTAGTCGACGGACTAGCGGGAGAAAGGATGAGCAGTTCTTC. Translation: CASSRRTSGRKDEQFF.

J is TRBJ2-3 and V is TRBV28, with TRBD1 matching 7 bases. The CDR3 runs to 13 residues. Germline V gives CDR1 MDHEN, CDR2 SYDVKM. The CDR3 DNA reads TGTGCTACGGGACAGTATGGGACAGATACGCAGTATTTT. This codes for CATGQYGTDTQYF.

This clone was observed once. The CDR3 reads CASSATGGQETQYF. DNA of the CDR3: TGTGCCAGCAGCGCTACAGGGGGACAAGAGACCCAGTACTTC. This rearrangement joins TRBV6-5 to TRBJ2-5; TRBD1 aligns across 8 bases. CDR3 length: 14 amino acids. Germline V gene sequence: CDR1 MNHEY, CDR2 SVGAGI. V dropped 6 bases and J dropped 2; count of bases not matched to a gene: 5.

This clone has just one count. The V call is TRBV1, the J call TRBJ2-7; TRBD2, the D gene given by the table, was not confirmed from the DNA. TRBV1 is deemed a pseudogene. The CDR3 sequence is 12 residues long. The chain's CDR3 is CTSSDYSYEQYF. The CDR3 DNA reads as TGCACCAGCTCGGACTACTCCTACGAGCAGTACTTC.

The chain uses TRBV2 and TRBJ1-1; D perhaps matches TRBD1 (6 bases). Per germline, CDR1 SNHLY and CDR2 FYNNEI. The CDR3 loop spans 15 amino acids. Trimming left V 3 bases short and J 0 bases short, with 11 bases between. CDR3 in amino acids: CASSERTAMNTEAFF. The CDR3 DNA follows: TGTGCCAGCAGTGAGAGGACAGCAATGAACACTGAAGCTTTCTTT. The whole variable domain, remainder taken from reference TRBV2 and TRBJ1-1, is EPEVTQTPSHQVTQMGQEVILRCVPISNHLYFYWYRQILGQKVEFLVSFYNNEISEKSEIFDDQFSVERPDGSNFTLKIRSTKLEDSAMYFCASSERTAMNTEAFFGQGTRLTVV.

J is TRBJ2-1 and V is TRBV24-1, with D unresolved. This CDR3 is built from 13 residues. Germline V lookup: CDR1 KGHDR, CDR2 SFDVKD. The ends were cut back, 1 base at V and 4 bases at J, with 4 bases in the middle. The DNA for the CDR3 is TGTGCCACCAGTGATTTCGGGTACAATGAGCAGTTCTTC. Translated: CATSDFGYNEQFF.

This rearrangement joins TRBV11-2 to TRBJ1-4, with 9 bases that match TRBD1. Germline V lookup: CDR1 SGHAT, CDR2 FQNNGV. The CDR3 runs 17 residues. V shed 4 bases and J 5 bases; nucleotides not matched to a gene: 11. The CDR3 loop reads CASSSRDRDWDNEKLFF. In DNA form, the CDR3 reads TGTGCCAGCAGCTCCCGGGACAGGGATTGGGACAATGAAAAACTGTTTTTT.